This TCR beta chain was captured in a study of cytomegalovirus exposure and HLA in healthy donors. Study results and limitations: Some V segments could not be told apart, so they were left out, TRBV6-2 and TRBV6-3 among them. Later on, an analysis found that several of the most significant clusters appeared to be linked to common viral pathogens, which included parvovirus B19.

Unrecorded immune exposure was likely among donors, who were nominally healthy when sampled. 60 Vbeta and 13 Jbeta primers were used in PCR. The repertoire was sequenced with immunoSEQ multiplex PCR; TCRdb's copy has only in-frame clones and lacks some. Of 150,000 to 200,000 clones listed, roughly 80% were seen once; the top ten hold 7.5% to 9.5%. About this clone itself: Its target is not known.

Germline lookup yields CDR1 MNHEY and CDR2 SMNVEV (reference sequence). The CDR3 totals 16 residues. The V and J ends lost 5 bases and 2 bases, in that order; junction bases with no gene match: 12. This receptor was taken from a male donor in good health and CMV-seropositive. Sample: PBMCs. This sequence joins TRBV27 and TRBJ2-7, with 7 bases identical to TRBD1. The CDR3 nucleotides are TGTGCCAGCAGTCTGCTCGGGGACAGTGTCGCCTACGAGCAGTACTTC. This translates into CASSLLGDSVAYEQYF.